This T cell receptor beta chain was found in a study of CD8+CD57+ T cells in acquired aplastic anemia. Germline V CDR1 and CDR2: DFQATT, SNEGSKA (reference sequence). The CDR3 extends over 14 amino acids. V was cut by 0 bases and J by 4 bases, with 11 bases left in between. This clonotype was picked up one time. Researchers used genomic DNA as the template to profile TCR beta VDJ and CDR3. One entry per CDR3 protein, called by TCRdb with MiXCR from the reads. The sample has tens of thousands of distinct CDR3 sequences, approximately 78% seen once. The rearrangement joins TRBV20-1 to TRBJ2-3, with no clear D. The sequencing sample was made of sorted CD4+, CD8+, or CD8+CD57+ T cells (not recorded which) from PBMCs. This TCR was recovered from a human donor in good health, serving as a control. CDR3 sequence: CSARDTLGADTQYF. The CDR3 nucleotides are TGCAGTGCTAGAGATACGCTAGGAGCAGATACGCAGTATTTT.